The following is a T cell receptor beta chain sequence with its context. Its antigen is as yet unknown. Since the CDR3 does not end with the conserved phenylalanine or tryptophan, this likely comes from a read error. The sequenced patients had an expansion of CD8+CD57+ cells seen by flow cytometry. CDR3 length: 14 residues. CDR1 is MNHEY and CDR2 is SVGEGT in the germline V gene. Between the trimmed V and J ends, which lost 6 bases and 9 bases, there was a span of 18 bases. The template for TCR beta VDJ and CDR3 sequence profiling was genomic DNA. TCRdb ran MiXCR on the reads and lists one entry per CDR3 protein. The table lists 150,000 or so distinct CDR3 sequences, 47% of them singletons. The source of the sample is a study of CD8+CD57+ T cells in acquired aplastic anemia. On the study more broadly: Sorted CD4+ and CD8+ cells gave an average of around 3.3 ug of DNA. General study points: A set of approximately 29 CD8+ CDR3 sequences was shared between patients and controls, and these sequences appeared highly expressed in patients.

Sequencing input: sorted CD4+, CD8+, or CD8+CD57+ T cells (not recorded which) from PBMCs. This TCR derives from a human donor with aplastic anemia. The chain joins TRBV6-2 or TRBV6-3 to TRBJ2-1, with TRBD2 as a possible D gene (5 bases). In DNA, the CDR3 is TGTGCCAGCAGCCCGAGGACTGCCCTTGGTGAGCAGTTCTTA. This translates into CASSPRTALGEQFL.